This T cell receptor beta chain was sequenced during a study of TIL therapy for anti-PD-1-resistant metastatic lung cancer. Study at large: Median patient age was about 50, ranging 38-75 years.

The libraries were made with immunoSEQ v3. Generated by immunoSEQ multiplex PCR, the TCRdb table keeps only in-frame clones and is missing some. The table shows 50,000 to 60,000 clones, with about two thirds occurring only once. V was clipped by 3 bases and J by 3 bases; unmatched bases: 4. CDR3 length: 15 residues. Germline CDR1 SGHRS, CDR2 YFSETQ. Indicated time point: pre-treatment sample, taken before nivolumab and TIL therapy. The tumor samples were excised metastases, mostly pleural nodules or supraclavicular lymph nodes. The study, taken as a whole, reports: Treatment-naive, never-smoker and oncogene-addicted patients were overrepresented in this highly selected cohort.

A word on this clone: Its antigen is not known.

This rearrangement joins TRBV5-1 to TRBJ1-5, with 9 positions matching TRBD1. The clonotype was recovered from a person aged 25 to 80 with non-small cell lung cancer. Sequencing used tumor tissue, obtained at baseline. The chain's CDR3 is CASSSGQGDNQPQHF. The CDR3, as DNA: TGCGCCAGCAGCTCGGGACAGGGAGACAATCAGCCCCAGCATTTT.